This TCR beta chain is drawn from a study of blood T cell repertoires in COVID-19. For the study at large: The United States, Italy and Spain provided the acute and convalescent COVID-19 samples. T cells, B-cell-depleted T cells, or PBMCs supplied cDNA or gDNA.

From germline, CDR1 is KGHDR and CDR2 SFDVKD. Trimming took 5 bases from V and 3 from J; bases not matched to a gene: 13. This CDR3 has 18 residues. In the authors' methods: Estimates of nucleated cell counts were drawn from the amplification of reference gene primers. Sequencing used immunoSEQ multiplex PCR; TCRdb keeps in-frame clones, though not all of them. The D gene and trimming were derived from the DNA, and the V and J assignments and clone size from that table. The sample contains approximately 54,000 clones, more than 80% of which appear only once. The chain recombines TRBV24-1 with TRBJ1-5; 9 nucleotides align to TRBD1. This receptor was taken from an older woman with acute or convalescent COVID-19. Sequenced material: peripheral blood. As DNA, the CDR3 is TGTGCCACCAGTGGAGGACAGGGGACGTCCGGGGTCAATCAGCCCCAGCATTTT. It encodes CATSGGQGTSGVNQPQHF.